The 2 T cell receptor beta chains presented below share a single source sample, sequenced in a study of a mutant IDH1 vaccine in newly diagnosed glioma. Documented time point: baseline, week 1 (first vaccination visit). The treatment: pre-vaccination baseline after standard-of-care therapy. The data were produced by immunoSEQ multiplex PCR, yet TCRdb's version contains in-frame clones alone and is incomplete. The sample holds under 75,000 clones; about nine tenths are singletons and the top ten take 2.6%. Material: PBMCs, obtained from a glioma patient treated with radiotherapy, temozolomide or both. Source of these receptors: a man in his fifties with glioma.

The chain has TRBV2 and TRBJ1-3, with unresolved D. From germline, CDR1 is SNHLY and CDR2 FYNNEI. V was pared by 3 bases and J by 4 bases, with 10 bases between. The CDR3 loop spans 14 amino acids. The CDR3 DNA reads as TGTGCCAGCAGTGACTGGGAGGCGGGAAACACCATATATTTT. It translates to CASSDWEAGNTIYF.

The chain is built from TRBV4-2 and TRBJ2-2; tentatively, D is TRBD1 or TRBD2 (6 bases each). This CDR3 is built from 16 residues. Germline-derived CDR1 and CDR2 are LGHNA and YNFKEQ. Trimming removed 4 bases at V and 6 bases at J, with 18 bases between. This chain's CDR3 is CASSRKSGAAPGELFF. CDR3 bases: TGTGCCAGCAGCCGTAAATCGGGGGCGGCCCCCGGGGAGCTGTTTTTT.